This entry lists 12 T cell receptor beta chains sequenced from one sample in a study of cytomegalovirus exposure and HLA in healthy donors. The primer mix had 60 Vbeta and 13 Jbeta primers. Libraries were prepared by immunoSEQ multiplex PCR; TCRdb keeps only in-frame clonotypes and omits some of them. The sample's table shows 150,000 to 200,000 clones. The source material was PBMCs. These receptors were collected from a man in his thirties or forties in good health and CMV-seronegative.

The chain recombines TRBV5-1 with TRBJ1-1; weak D call: TRBD1 (5 bases). Germline V gives CDR1 SGHRS, CDR2 YFSETQ. The V end was cut by 4 bases, the J end by 3 bases, with 16 bases between. The CDR3 runs to 15 residues. The CDR3 DNA sequence: TGCGCCAGCAGCCCCAAATACACAGGACACACTGAAGCTTTCTTT. Its translation is CASSPKYTGHTEAFF.

The rearrangement joins TRBV7-9 to TRBJ1-4; 9 bases are a match to TRBD1. The V gene's germline CDR1 is SEHNR and CDR2 FQNEAQ (reference sequence). This CDR3 comprises 15 residues. Unmatched junction bases numbered 13, after V lost 6 bases and J lost 11 bases. The CDR3 DNA is TGTGCCAGCAGTATACTCGGGACAGGGCGGGGGAAACTGTTTTTT. Translation gives CASSILGTGRGKLFF.

The V and J genes are TRBV5-1 and TRBJ2-3; D not resolved. Trimming removed 3 bases at V and 2 bases at J, with 7 bases between. The CDR3 runs to 13 residues. In germline, CDR1 is SGHRS, CDR2 YFSETQ. CDR3 in DNA: TGCGCCAGCAGCTCGGGTCTCACAGATACGCAGTATTTT. Residues: CASSSGLTDTQYF.

The V and J genes are TRBV7-9 and TRBJ1-1, with unresolved D. This CDR3 is 14 amino acids long. V was cut by 2 bases and J by 5 bases, with 12 bases left in between. The germline V gene encodes CDR1 SEHNR and CDR2 FQNEAQ (reference sequence). Here the CDR3 reads CASSLLTGTTEAFF. CDR3 coding DNA: TGTGCCAGCAGCTTACTTACGGGAACGACTGAAGCTTTCTTT.

This sequence joins TRBV19 and TRBJ1-5; D possibly corresponds to TRBD1 (5 bases). Germline V gene sequence: CDR1 LNHDA, CDR2 SQIVND (reference sequence). The CDR3 is made up of 17 amino acids. V lost 3 bases and J lost 2, with 17 bases in between. Here the CDR3 reads CASSMGGVSFGNQPQHF. CDR3 sequence (DNA): TGTGCCAGTAGTATGGGAGGGGTAAGCTTCGGCAATCAGCCCCAGCATTTT.

The chain carries TRBV28 and TRBJ1-5; 11 nucleotides line up with TRBD1. This CDR3 is built from 17 residues. V gave up 4 bases and J gave up 2 bases; unmatched junction bases: 7. Germline values: CDR1 MDHEN, CDR2 SYDVKM. DNA of the CDR3: TGTGCCAGCAGTTCGCCCGGGACAGGGGGACGCAATCAGCCCCAGCATTTT. Protein product: CASSSPGTGGRNQPQHF. Supplemented by reference TRBV28 and TRBJ1-5, the full variable domain reads DVKVTQSSRYLVKRTGEKVFLECVQDMDHENMFWYRQDPGLGLRLIYFSYDVKMKEKGDIPEGYSVSREKKERFSLILESASTNQTSMYLCASSSPGTGGRNQPQHFGDGTRLSIL.

The chain joins TRBV20-1 to TRBJ1-2; D uncertain. The CDR3 length is 10 residues. The germline V gene encodes CDR1 DFQATT and CDR2 SNEGSKA (reference sequence). Trimming removed 6 bases from V and 6 bases from J, with 8 bases in between. In DNA form, the CDR3 reads TGCAGTGCCTGGAGGGATGGCTACACCTTC. The encoded protein is CSAWRDGYTF.

This rearrangement joins TRBV4-3 to TRBJ2-1, with 14 positions matching TRBD2. V dropped 0 bases and J dropped 0; count of bases not matched to a gene: 1. This CDR3 spans 18 amino acids. CDR1 and CDR2 (germline): LGHNA, YSLEER. CDR3 amino acids: CASSQEGLAGASYNEQFF. The CDR3 bases are TGCGCCAGCAGCCAAGAGGGACTAGCGGGGGCCTCCTACAATGAGCAGTTCTTC.

The rearrangement uses TRBV5-1 and TRBJ1-5; D unclear. The germline CDR1 and CDR2 sequences are SGHRS and YFSETQ. The V and J ends lost 0 bases and 4 bases respectively, with 5 bases between them. The CDR3 sequence is 13 residues long. DNA for the CDR3: TGCGCCAGCAGCTTGGCTGAGAATCAGCCCCAGCATTTT. Protein sequence: CASSLAENQPQHF.

The chain couples TRBV7-9 to TRBJ1-6; 8 bases align to TRBD1. Per germline, CDR1 SEHNR and CDR2 FQNEAQ (reference sequence). The J segment lost 3 bases and the V segment lost 1 base, leaving 5 bases of the junction unmatched. This CDR3 is 17 amino acids long. The CDR3 DNA reads TGTGCCAGCAGCTTAGGGGGACAGGCCCTCTATAATTCACCCCTCCACTTT. Translation: CASSLGGQALYNSPLHF.

V is TRBV2 and J is TRBJ1-5; tentative D call: TRBD1 (6 bases). Germline CDR1 SNHLY, CDR2 FYNNEI. The V gene lost 5 bases and the J gene lost 2 bases, with 13 bases spanning the gap. This CDR3 has 15 residues. The CDR3 DNA follows: TGTGCCAGCAGTTACAGGGTTTCGGGCAATCAGCCCCAGCATTTT. This translates into CASSYRVSGNQPQHF.

Note on this clone: This CDR3 is also generated by other DNA sequences in the sample. The V call is TRBV19, the J call TRBJ2-1; no definite D call. V dropped 5 bases and J dropped 0 bases, with 11 bases sitting between them. This CDR3 has 15 amino acids. Germline assignment: CDR1 LNHDA and CDR2 SQIVND (reference sequence). CDR3 in amino acids: CASSVLLSSYNEQFF. The DNA of the CDR3 is TGTGCCAGTAGTGTTCTTCTGAGCTCCTACAATGAGCAGTTCTTC.